These T cell receptor beta chains were read from a single sample in a study of blood T cell repertoires in COVID-19. TCRdb's copy holds only in-frame clones and misses some; the assay was immunoSEQ multiplex PCR. This table holds just over 150,000 clones, 85% found once. The specimen was peripheral blood. These receptors were obtained from a human donor with acute or convalescent COVID-19. The donor label of this sample is uncertain. Each CDR3 is given with its conserved first and last residue. The D gene is left open where the match is weak. Not every row has a clone size; where given, it reads once, few, many or a size class.

D,J,V,size,length,DNA,CDR3
TRBD2,TRBJ2-1,TRBV9,NA,17,TGTGCCAGCAGCGTAGGGGCTAGCGGGGGACTCCACAATGAGCAGTTCTTC,CASSVGASGGLHNEQFF
TRBD1,TRBJ1-3,TRBV15,NA,16,TGTGCCACCAGCAGTACAGGGGGCTTGGGAGGAAACACCATATATTTT,CATSSTGGLGGNTIYF
NA,TRBJ1-5,TRBV2,NA,15,TGTGCCAGCAGTGAGACGGCAGGGCAATATCAGCCCCAGCATTTT,CASSETAGQYQPQHF
TRBD1,TRBJ1-5,TRBV19,once,18,TGTGCCAGTAGTTTCCTCCCGACAGGGGATCTTGGCAATCAGCCCCAGCATTTT,CASSFLPTGDLGNQPQHF
NA,TRBJ1-6,TRBV18,few,14,TGTGCCAGCTCGTTGGACTCTAGGAATTCACCCCTCCACTTT,CASSLDSRNSPLHF
TRBD1,TRBJ2-3,TRBV9,NA,16,TGTGCCAGCAGCGTTAGACAGGGGGCGACCTCGGGTACGCAGTATTTT,CASSVRQGATSGTQYF
NA,TRBJ1-2,TRBV6-5,NA,13,TGTGCCAGCAGTAAAAACAGGGATTATGGCTACACCTTC,CASSKNRDYGYTF
TRBD1,TRBJ2-7,TRBV6-2/TRBV6-3,NA,16,TGTGCCAGCAGTTACTGGGGGACAGGGGGCTTCTACGAGCAGTACTTC,CASSYWGTGGFYEQYF
TRBD1,TRBJ1-2,TRBV30,NA,13,TGTGCCTGGTCCGGGACAGGGGCCTATGGCTACACCTTC,CAWSGTGAYGYTF
NA,TRBJ1-6,TRBV4-1,NA,17,TGCGCCAGCAGCCAAGACTTGGGGAGCTCCTATAATTCACCCCTCCACTTT,CASSQDLGSSYNSPLHF
NA,TRBJ2-2,TRBV9,NA,15,TGTGCCAGCAGCCCTATGCAATCGCGCACCGGGGAGCTGTTTTTT,CASSPMQSRTGELFF
TRBD1,TRBJ1-2,TRBV9,NA,14,TGTGCCAGCAGCCCGACAGGGGCCCTCTATGGCTACACCTTC,CASSPTGALYGYTF
TRBD2,TRBJ2-5,TRBV27,NA,15,TGTGCCAGCAGTTCCAGGACTAGCGGGGAGAAGACCCAGTACTTC,CASSSRTSGEKTQYF
TRBD2,TRBJ2-1,TRBV5-4,once,17,TGTGCCAGCAGCTTGGGAGGGGCTAGCGGTACTTACAATGAGCAGTTCTTC,CASSLGGASGTYNEQFF
TRBD1,TRBJ1-4,TRBV5-6,NA,14,TGTGCCAGCAGCGACGACAGGGGACTTGAAAAACTGTTTTTT,CASSDDRGLEKLFF
TRBD1,TRBJ1-6,TRBV6-5,NA,13,TGTGCCAGCAGTAGGGGACAGAATTCACCCCTCCACTTT,CASSRGQNSPLHF
NA,TRBJ1-4,TRBV18,NA,14,TGTGCCAGCTCACCCGGCGCGCGAGGAGAAAAACTGTTTTTT,CASSPGARGEKLFF
NA,TRBJ2-7,TRBV6-5,NA,13,TGTGCCAGCAGTAAACCAGGTTCCTACGAGCAGTACTTC,CASSKPGSYEQYF
NA,TRBJ2-3,TRBV5-1,NA,16,TGCGCCAGCAGCTTGGCCAGGGGGGTCCCCCAGGATACGCAGTATTTT,CASSLARGVPQDTQYF
TRBD2,TRBJ2-3,TRBV28,NA,19,TGTGCCAGCACCCCGGCGGCTAGCGGGGGCCACGGGGGTACAGATACGCAGTATTTT,CASTPAASGGHGGTDTQYF
TRBD2,TRBJ2-1,TRBV29-1,once,16,TGCAGCGTTTCGACTAGCGGGGGGGCCTTCTACAATGAGCAGTTCTTC,CSVSTSGGAFYNEQFF
NA,TRBJ1-5,TRBV28,NA,15,TGTGCCAGCAGTTTACCGGGGTCGGGCAATCAGCCCCAGCATTTT,CASSLPGSGNQPQHF
TRBD1,TRBJ2-2,TRBV6-1,NA,16,TGTGCCAGCAGTGAATATCCTTACAGGGGCACCGGGGAGCTGTTTTTT,CASSEYPYRGTGELFF
TRBD1,TRBJ2-2,TRBV5-6,NA,15,TGTGCCAGCAGCTTAACAGGGGGCGCGGGCGGGGAGCTGTTTTTT,CASSLTGGAGGELFF
NA,TRBJ2-7,TRBV6-5,few,15,TGTGCCAGCAGCCGCAGAGGTCTAAGTTCCTACGAGCAGTACTTC,CASSRRGLSSYEQYF
NA,TRBJ1-6,TRBV6-5,NA,12,TGTGCCAGCAGTTTACCAGGTGCACCCCTCCACTTT,CASSLPGAPLHF
NA,TRBJ2-1,TRBV11-3,NA,13,TGTGCCAGCAGCTTAGACCCCTACCCACGACAGTTCTTC,CASSLDPYPRQFF
NA,TRBJ2-7,TRBV7-2,NA,14,TGTGCCAGCAGCCCAGGTGGGCACTCCTACGAGCAGTACTTC,CASSPGGHSYEQYF
TRBD1,TRBJ1-2,TRBV24-1,NA,14,TGTGCCACCAGTGCGGCAGGGGGCGCGGGCGGCTACACCTTC,CATSAAGGAGGYTF
TRBD1,TRBJ1-1,TRBV5-8,NA,13,TGTGCCAGCAACCCACACCGGGACAGGGAAGCTTTCTTT,CASNPHRDREAFF
NA,TRBJ1-1,TRBV3-1/TRBV3-2,NA,13,TGTGCCAGCAGCCGAGGGTCGGCCACTGAAGCTTTCTTT,CASSRGSATEAFF
NA,TRBJ2-3,TRBV7-3,NA,15,TGTGCCAGCAGCTTAACTTCGGTTGGCACAGATACGCAGTATTTT,CASSLTSVGTDTQYF
TRBD2,TRBJ2-7,TRBV10-2,NA,17,TGCGCCAGCAGTGGGCTAGCGGGGGCCCCAAAGGGAAGCGAGCAGTACTTC,CASSGLAGAPKGSEQYF
TRBD1,TRBJ1-2,TRBV7-9,NA,14,TGTGCCAGCAGCCGGGACAGCGCTAACTATGGCTACACCTTC,CASSRDSANYGYTF
TRBD2,TRBJ2-3,TRBV18,NA,16,TGTGCCAGCTCACGACTAGCGGGTCCTCGAGAAGATACGCAGTATTTT,CASSRLAGPREDTQYF
NA,TRBJ2-2,TRBV5-1,NA,15,TGCGCCAGCAGCCCCTACTTATCGAACACCGGGGAGCTGTTTTTT,CASSPYLSNTGELFF
NA,TRBJ2-3,TRBV9,NA,15,TGTGCCAGCAGCGTAAAGCAGGGTGGCACAGATACGCAGTATTTT,CASSVKQGGTDTQYF
NA,TRBJ2-7,TRBV2,NA,14,TGTGCCAGCAGTGATATTAACAGGAGAGGCGAGCAGTACTTC,CASSDINRRGEQYF
TRBD1,TRBJ2-2,TRBV29-1,NA,14,TGCAGCGGGAGACAGGGGCGGAACACCGGGGAGCTGTTTTTT,CSGRQGRNTGELFF
NA,TRBJ1-2,TRBV30,NA,19,TGTGCCTGGAGCGCGCCCGGACACCCCAACCTATTAGGAGACTATGGCTACACCTTC,CAWSAPGHPNLLGDYGYTF
NA,TRBJ1-2,TRBV3-1/TRBV3-2,NA,16,TGTGCCAGCAGCCAAGATAAAGGGGGTGGGTACTATGGCTACACCTTC,CASSQDKGGGYYGYTF
TRBD2,TRBJ2-1,TRBV3-1/TRBV3-2,NA,14,TGTGCCAGCAGCCAGGCGGGGGGGCCTTGGGAGCAGTTCTTC,CASSQAGGPWEQFF
TRBD1,TRBJ1-1,TRBV6-5,few,14,TGTGCCAGCAGTATAAACCTCGGACAGGGTGAAGCTTTCTTT,CASSINLGQGEAFF
NA,TRBJ2-2,TRBV5-6,NA,16,TGTGCCAGCAGCGCCTCGGGCAGGGGTAACACCGGGGAGCTGTTTTTT,CASSASGRGNTGELFF
NA,TRBJ1-1,TRBV9,NA,15,TGTGCCAGCAGCCCTCAGACACGATCGAACACTGAAGCTTTCTTT,CASSPQTRSNTEAFF
TRBD1,TRBJ2-6,TRBV13,NA,17,TGTGCCAGCAGCTTAGGGGCAGGGACAGTTGGGGCCAACGTCCTGACTTTC,CASSLGAGTVGANVLTF
TRBD1,TRBJ1-6,TRBV9,NA,16,TGTGCCAGCAGCGCTAACCGGGACAGGGCTTATTCACCCCTCCACTTT,CASSANRDRAYSPLHF
TRBD1,TRBJ1-5,TRBV3-1/TRBV3-2,few,15,TGTGCCAGCAGCCCTGGGACAGGAAGGGAACAGCCCCAGCATTTT,CASSPGTGREQPQHF
TRBD1,TRBJ1-1,TRBV19,NA,15,TGTGCCAGTAGTACCACCGGGACAGTGAACACTGAAGCTTTCTTT,CASSTTGTVNTEAFF
NA,TRBJ2-7,TRBV4-2,NA,17,TGTGCCAGCAGCCAATCCTTCTATGATGCGGGCTCCTACGAGCAGTACTTC,CASSQSFYDAGSYEQYF
NA,TRBJ2-3,TRBV6-5,NA,13,TGTGCCAGCAGGAATTTCCTACAGGATACGCAGTATTTT,CASRNFLQDTQYF
TRBD2,TRBJ2-3,TRBV28,NA,17,TGTGCCAGCAGATCCCTCCTCGCGGGGGGATCCACAGATACGCAGTATTTT,CASRSLLAGGSTDTQYF